Listed below are T cell receptor beta chains from one sample, sequenced in a study of T cells in localized non-small cell lung cancer. Produced via immunoSEQ multiplex PCR; TCRdb's table is partial and in-frame only. This table has approximately 3,000 clones, roughly 27% appearing once. The material sequenced was lung tumor tissue, taken before any cancer treatment. These receptors all stem from a male donor aged 60 or older with stage III lung adenocarcinoma. The CDR3 runs from the conserved cysteine through the conserved F or W. The D gene is left open where the match is weak. Clone size is stated in some rows and not others, as once, few, many or a class when expanded.

v_call: TRBV11-3
d_call: TRBD2
j_call: TRBJ2-1
clone_size: few
cdr3_aa: CASSLQSGGAMNEQFF
cdr3_nt: TGTGCCAGCAGCTTACAATCCGGGGGGGCTATGAATGAGCAGTTCTTC

v_call: TRBV25-1
d_call: NA
j_call: TRBJ1-2
clone_size: few
cdr3_aa: CASRANDGFSRGYTF
cdr3_nt: TGTGCCAGCAGGGCCAATGACGGATTCTCGAGAGGCTACACCTTC

v_call: TRBV28
d_call: NA
j_call: TRBJ1-5
clone_size: NA
cdr3_aa: CASSTVLKWRLISNQPQHF
cdr3_nt: TGTGCCAGCAGTACCGTGCTCAAATGGAGGTTGATTAGCAATCAGCCCCAGCATTTT

v_call: TRBV30
d_call: TRBD1
j_call: TRBJ2-7
clone_size: NA
cdr3_aa: CAWTRTGGAYEQYF
cdr3_nt: TGTGCCTGGACAAGGACAGGGGGGGCCTACGAGCAGTACTTC

v_call: TRBV11-3
d_call: NA
j_call: TRBJ2-6
clone_size: few
cdr3_aa: CASSFSSGANVLTF
cdr3_nt: TGTGCCAGCAGCTTTAGCTCTGGGGCCAACGTCCTGACTTTC

v_call: TRBV11-3
d_call: NA
j_call: TRBJ1-5
clone_size: NA
cdr3_aa: CASSLDGAPLREAQHF
cdr3_nt: TGTGCCAGCAGCCTGGACGGGGCCCCGCTTAGGGAGGCCCAGCATTTT

v_call: TRBV9
d_call: NA
j_call: TRBJ1-5
clone_size: NA
cdr3_aa: CASTVGNQPQHF
cdr3_nt: TGTGCCAGCACGGTGGGCAATCAGCCCCAGCATTTT

v_call: TRBV6-8
d_call: TRBD2
j_call: TRBJ2-2
clone_size: few
cdr3_aa: CASSSPTSGGATTGELFF
cdr3_nt: TGTGCCAGCAGTTCCCCGACTAGCGGGGGGGCCACCACCGGGGAGCTGTTTTTT

v_call: TRBV11-3
d_call: NA
j_call: TRBJ2-2
clone_size: NA
cdr3_aa: CASSASVMVGELFF
cdr3_nt: TGTGCCAGCAGCGCTAGCGTGATGGTCGGGGAGCTGTTTTTT

v_call: TRBV11-3
d_call: TRBD1
j_call: TRBJ1-2
clone_size: NA
cdr3_aa: CASSKGQANYGYTF
cdr3_nt: TGTGCCAGCAGCAAGGGACAGGCGAACTATGGCTACACCTTC

v_call: TRBV5-1
d_call: NA
j_call: TRBJ1-2
clone_size: NA
cdr3_aa: CASSYTTEVNYGYTF
cdr3_nt: TGCGCCAGCAGCTATACGACCGAGGTCAACTATGGCTACACCTTC

v_call: TRBV15
d_call: NA
j_call: TRBJ2-7
clone_size: NA
cdr3_aa: CATSRDRPFGQRRVMEQYF
cdr3_nt: TGTGCCACCAGCAGAGACCGCCCTTTTGGACAGCGTCGTGTTATGGAGCAGTACTTC

v_call: TRBV11-3
d_call: TRBD1
j_call: TRBJ2-5
clone_size: NA
cdr3_aa: CASSLGDRDSETQYF
cdr3_nt: TGTGCCAGCAGCTTAGGGGACAGGGACAGCGAGACCCAGTACTTC

v_call: TRBV29-1
d_call: TRBD2
j_call: TRBJ2-7
clone_size: NA
cdr3_aa: CSVGIAGGGQYF
cdr3_nt: TGCAGCGTTGGGATAGCGGGAGGGGGGCAGTACTTC

v_call: TRBV15
d_call: TRBD2
j_call: TRBJ2-5
clone_size: NA
cdr3_aa: CATSRWGGTSGIGETQYF
cdr3_nt: TGTGCCACCAGCAGGTGGGGCGGGACTAGCGGGATAGGAGAGACCCAGTACTTC

v_call: TRBV9
d_call: NA
j_call: TRBJ2-3
clone_size: NA
cdr3_aa: CASSAILASTPDTQYF
cdr3_nt: TGTGCCAGCAGCGCAATACTAGCTTCAACCCCAGATACGCAGTATTTT

v_call: TRBV25-1
d_call: NA
j_call: TRBJ2-3
clone_size: NA
cdr3_aa: CASSEARGTDTQYF
cdr3_nt: TGTGCCAGCAGTGAAGCAAGGGGCACAGATACGCAGTATTTT

v_call: TRBV18
d_call: TRBD1
j_call: TRBJ2-1
clone_size: few
cdr3_aa: CASSPKTGGGFF
cdr3_nt: TGTGCCAGCTCACCAAAGACAGGGGGAGGGTTCTTC

v_call: TRBV11-3
d_call: TRBD1
j_call: TRBJ2-1
clone_size: few
cdr3_aa: CASSTLDRAGNEQFF
cdr3_nt: TGTGCCAGCAGCACCCTGGACAGGGCGGGCAATGAGCAGTTCTTC

v_call: TRBV29-1
d_call: NA
j_call: TRBJ1-1
clone_size: few
cdr3_aa: CSVEAVMSGEAFF
cdr3_nt: TGCAGCGTTGAGGCCGTTATGTCTGGTGAAGCTTTCTTT

v_call: TRBV19
d_call: NA
j_call: TRBJ2-3
clone_size: once
cdr3_aa: CASSIWGSTDTQYF
cdr3_nt: TGTGCCAGTAGTATCTGGGGGAGCACAGATACGCAGTATTTT

v_call: TRBV9
d_call: NA
j_call: TRBJ1-5
clone_size: NA
cdr3_aa: CASSESYSNQPQHF
cdr3_nt: TGTGCCAGCAGTGAAAGTTATAGCAATCAGCCCCAGCATTTT

v_call: TRBV11-3
d_call: TRBD1
j_call: TRBJ1-2
clone_size: NA
cdr3_aa: CASSQTGLRYGYTF
cdr3_nt: TGTGCCAGCAGCCAGACAGGGTTAAGGTATGGCTACACCTTC

v_call: TRBV11-3
d_call: TRBD2
j_call: TRBJ2-7
clone_size: NA
cdr3_aa: CASSSLALAGNYEQYF
cdr3_nt: TGTGCCAGCAGCTCCCTCGCCCTAGCGGGGAACTACGAGCAGTACTTC

v_call: TRBV6-7
d_call: TRBD1
j_call: TRBJ1-2
clone_size: NA
cdr3_aa: CASSDRGGGGYTF
cdr3_nt: TGTGCCAGCAGTGACAGGGGCGGAGGTGGCTACACCTTC

v_call: TRBV25-1
d_call: TRBD2
j_call: TRBJ2-5
clone_size: NA
cdr3_aa: CASSRASGGAETQYF
cdr3_nt: TGTGCCAGCAGTCGGGCTAGCGGGGGGGCAGAGACCCAGTACTTC

v_call: TRBV14
d_call: NA
j_call: TRBJ1-6
clone_size: NA
cdr3_aa: CASSPDIQMNSPLHF
cdr3_nt: TGTGCCAGCAGCCCGGACATCCAAATGAATTCACCCCTCCACTTT

v_call: TRBV30
d_call: TRBD1
j_call: TRBJ1-4
clone_size: NA
cdr3_aa: CAWSEGAPNEKLFF
cdr3_nt: TGTGCCTGGAGTGAGGGGGCCCCAAATGAAAAACTGTTTTTT